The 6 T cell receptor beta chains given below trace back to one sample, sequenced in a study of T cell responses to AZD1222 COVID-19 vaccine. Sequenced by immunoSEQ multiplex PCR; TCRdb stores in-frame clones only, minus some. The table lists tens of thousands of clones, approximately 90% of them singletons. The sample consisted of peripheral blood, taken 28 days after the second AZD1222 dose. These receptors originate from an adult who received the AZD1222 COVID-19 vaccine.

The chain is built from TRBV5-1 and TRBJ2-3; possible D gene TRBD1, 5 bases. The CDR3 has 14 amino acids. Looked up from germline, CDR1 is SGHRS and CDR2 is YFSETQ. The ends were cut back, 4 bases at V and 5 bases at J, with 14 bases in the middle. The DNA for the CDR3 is TGCGCCAGCAGCGCAGGGCCGTACTTAGATACGCAGTATTTT. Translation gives CASSAGPYLDTQYF.

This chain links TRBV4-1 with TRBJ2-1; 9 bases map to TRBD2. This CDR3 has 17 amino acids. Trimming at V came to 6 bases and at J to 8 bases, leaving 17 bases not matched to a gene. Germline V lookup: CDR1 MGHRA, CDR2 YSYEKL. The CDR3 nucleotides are TGCGCCAGCAGTCACAGGGAAGTGGCGGGAGGGGCCGATGAGCAGTTCTTC. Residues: CASSHREVAGGADEQFF.

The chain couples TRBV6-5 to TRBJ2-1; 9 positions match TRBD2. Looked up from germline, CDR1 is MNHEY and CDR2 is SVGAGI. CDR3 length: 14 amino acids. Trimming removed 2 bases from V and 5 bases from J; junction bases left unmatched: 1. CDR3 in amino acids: CASSYERGDNEQFF. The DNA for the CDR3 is TGTGCCAGCAGTTACGAGCGGGGGGACAATGAGCAGTTCTTC.

CDR3 region: CASSEGGNGYGYTF. In nucleotides, the CDR3 is TGTGCCAGCAGTGAAGGGGGGAACGGCTATGGCTACACCTTC. The chain carries TRBV6-1 and TRBJ1-2, with a weak D call TRBD1 (5 bases). Germline loops: CDR1 MNHNS, CDR2 SASEGT. V lost 1 base to trimming and J lost 4 bases, with 10 bases between them. This CDR3 is built from 14 residues.

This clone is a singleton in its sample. The CDR3 spells CASSQGDRAGHPQHF. CDR3 in DNA: TGCGCCAGCAGCCAAGGGGACAGGGCGGGTCACCCCCAGCATTTT. This chain joins TRBV4-1 and TRBJ1-5; the match to TRBD1 covers 9 bases. The CDR3 is 15 residues long. From germline, CDR1 is MGHRA and CDR2 YSYEKL. V shed 1 base and J 10 bases; nucleotides not matched to a gene: 8.

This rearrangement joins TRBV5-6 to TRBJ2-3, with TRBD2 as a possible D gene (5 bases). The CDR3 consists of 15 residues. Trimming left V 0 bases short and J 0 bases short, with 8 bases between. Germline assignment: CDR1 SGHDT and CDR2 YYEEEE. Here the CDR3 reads CASSLATRSTDTQYF. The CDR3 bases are TGTGCCAGCAGCTTGGCCACTAGGAGCACAGATACGCAGTATTTT.